Presented here are 15 T cell receptor beta chains from one specimen sequenced in a study of shared clonotypes between healthy human individuals. The assay was immunoSEQ multiplex PCR, and TCRdb's table has in-frame clones only and misses some. The sample has under 2,500,000 clones; 90% to 96% are singletons. Sample: naive CD4+ T cells sorted from blood. As for subset: CD45RA+ positively selected. These receptors were taken from a man between 18 and 35 years old in good health.

CDR3 loop: CASSVGQRPGLWVYEQYF. For the CDR3, the DNA is TGTGCCAGCAGCGTAGGGCAACGGCCCGGATTATGGGTGTACGAGCAGTACTTC. The gene calls are TRBV9 and TRBJ2-7; D not resolved. Trimming removed 0 bases at V and 4 bases at J, with 23 bases between. Looked up from germline, CDR1 is SGDLS and CDR2 is YYNGEE. The CDR3 has 18 amino acids.

The rearrangement joins TRBV7-8 to TRBJ1-1; 9 bases match TRBD1. With 6 bases clipped from V and 9 bases from J, the junction kept 8 bases outside the gene matches. CDR3 length: 13 amino acids. Germline V gives CDR1 SGHVS, CDR2 FQNEAQ. The DNA of the CDR3 is TGTGCCAGCAGTCGAGGACAGGGGTCGAAAGCTTTCTTT. It encodes CASSRGQGSKAFF.

The V call is TRBV21-1, the J call TRBJ1-5; the table's D gene call, TRBD1, was not cross checked with the DNA. TRBV21-1 is a listed pseudogene. This CDR3 is built from 18 residues. CDR3 loop: CASSRHSANRGCNQPQHF. The CDR3 nucleotides are TGTGCCAGCAGCAGGCACTCAGCAAACAGGGGTTGCAATCAGCCCCAGCATTTT.

V gene TRBV6-5 combines with J gene TRBJ2-3; the D gene is possibly TRBD2 (5 bases). The CDR3 runs to 16 residues. Germline loops: CDR1 MNHEY, CDR2 SVGAGI. V was trimmed by 4 bases and J by 2 bases, leaving 16 bases between them. The CDR3 DNA sequence: TGTGCCAGCAGTTTGACTACTATGGGAAACACAGATACGCAGTATTTT. Encoded protein: CASSLTTMGNTDTQYF.

This chain connects TRBV30 to TRBJ2-1; D not certain. Trimming pared 0 bases from V and 4 bases from J, leaving 7 bases between. CDR3 length: 13 residues. CDR1 and CDR2 from the germline V gene are GTSNPN and SVGIG (reference sequence). The chain's CDR3 is CAWSVLGYNEQFF. DNA of the CDR3: TGTGCCTGGAGTGTACTCGGATACAATGAGCAGTTCTTC. The full variable domain, its missing parts supplied by reference TRBV30 and TRBJ2-1, is SQTIHQWPATLVQPVGSPLSLECTVEGTSNPNLYWYRQAAGRGLQLLFYSVGIGQISSEVPQNLSASRPQDRQFILSSKKLLLSDSGFYLCAWSVLGYNEQFFGPGTRLTVL.

The rearrangement uses TRBV6-6 and TRBJ2-5; 9 bases are a match to TRBD2. Germline loops: CDR1 MNHNY, CDR2 SVGAGI (reference sequence). This CDR3 has 16 amino acids. The ends lost 4 bases at V and 3 bases at J; junction bases unmatched: 9. The CDR3 protein is CASSFMAGGLEETQYF. CDR3 DNA sequence: TGTGCCAGCAGTTTTATGGCGGGGGGGCTAGAAGAGACCCAGTACTTC.

The J gene is TRBJ2-7, the V gene TRBV11-2; weak D call: TRBD1 (6 bases). The V end was cut by 0 bases, the J end by 4 bases, with 10 bases between. The CDR3 sequence is 14 residues long. Per the germline V gene, CDR1 is SGHAT and CDR2 is FQNNGV. The CDR3 protein is CASSLDVGGYEQYF. The CDR3 bases are TGTGCCAGCAGCTTAGATGTAGGGGGTTACGAGCAGTACTTC.

This chain connects TRBV6-1 to TRBJ2-3, with TRBD2 as a possible D gene (6 bases). The length of the CDR3 is 15 residues. V shed 4 bases and J shed 1 base, with 12 bases lying between them. Germline V gives CDR1 MNHNS, CDR2 SASEGT. The CDR3 reads CASSGREWGTDTQYF. The CDR3, as DNA: TGTGCCAGCAGTGGGAGGGAATGGGGCACAGATACGCAGTATTTT.

The chain is built from TRBV10-3 and TRBJ1-6; D is unresolved. Germline lookup yields CDR1 ENHRY and CDR2 SYGVKD. Between the trimmed V and J ends, which lost 6 bases and 8 bases, there was a span of 17 bases. This CDR3 has 15 residues. This chain's CDR3 is CAIRSEGERDSPLHF. In DNA form, the CDR3 reads TGTGCCATCAGGAGCGAAGGAGAGAGGGATTCACCCCTCCACTTT.

The V gene is TRBV27, the J gene TRBJ1-6, with D possibly matching TRBD1 (6 bases). V lost 3 bases to trimming and J lost 10 bases, with 13 bases between them. The CDR3 consists of 14 residues. Germline V gene lookup returns CDR1 MNHEY and CDR2 SMNVEV (reference sequence). Here the CDR3 DNA reads TGTGCCAGCAGTTTTGGGGGGCCGGCCTCACCCCTCCACTTT. It codes for CASSFGGPASPLHF.

The genes are TRBV7-2 and TRBJ2-3; the D is unclear. V was shortened by 4 bases and J by 2 bases, with 7 bases between the two germline ends. CDR1 SGHTA and CDR2 FQGNSA come from the germline V gene. The CDR3 spans 13 residues. The CDR3 nucleotides read TGTGCCAGCAGCTCAGAATACACAGATACGCAGTATTTT. This gives the protein CASSSEYTDTQYF.

The V call is TRBV7-9, the J call TRBJ1-4, with D maybe TRBD1 (6 bases). CDR1 and CDR2 from the germline V gene are SEHNR and FQNEAQ (reference sequence). The germline V and J ends were trimmed by 5 bases and 7 bases, with 17 bases remaining between them. The CDR3 has 15 amino acids. The DNA for the CDR3 is TGTGCCAGCAGCCACAGGGATCGGCTAGGTGAAAAACTGTTTTTT. Translated: CASSHRDRLGEKLFF.

V is TRBV9 and J is TRBJ2-3; 7 nucleotides match TRBD2. V dropped 4 bases and J dropped 0; count of bases not matched to a gene: 5. This CDR3 spans 15 amino acids. Germline CDR1 and CDR2: SGDLS and YYNGEE. CDR3 residues: CASSRLAASTDTQYF. The CDR3 DNA reads TGTGCCAGCAGCCGTCTAGCGGCTAGCACAGATACGCAGTATTTT.

The V gene is TRBV6-4, the J gene TRBJ2-5; TRBD1 matches at 7 bases. This CDR3 is 13 amino acids long. The germline gives CDR1 MRHNA, CDR2 SNTAGT. V shed 8 bases and J 5 bases; nucleotides not matched to a gene: 8. The CDR3 loop is CASSNRGGETQYF. Here the CDR3 DNA reads TGTGCCAGCTCCAACAGGGGCGGGGAGACCCAGTACTTC.

V gene TRBV6-5 combines with J gene TRBJ1-4, with TRBD1 identical over 7 bases. Unmatched junction bases numbered 1, after V lost 6 bases and J lost 6 bases. CDR1 is MNHEY and CDR2 is SVGAGI in the germline V gene. The CDR3 runs to 12 residues. CDR3 nucleotides: TGTGCCAGCAGCGGGACAGATGAAAAACTGTTTTTT. Its translation: CASSGTDEKLFF.